The 21 T cell receptor beta chains below come from one sample, sequenced in a study of blood T cell repertoires in COVID-19. Repertoires were generated with immunoSEQ multiplex PCR, while TCRdb's copy carries only in-frame clones and drops some. The data show fewer than 650,000 clones, about 89% seen once. The sequenced material came from peripheral blood. Receptors were obtained from a woman in her fifties or sixties with COVID-19, enrolled during active disease.

The chain links TRBV5-1 to TRBJ1-3; 8 nucleotides align to TRBD1. The trim removed 0 bases at V and 6 bases at J, leaving 5 bases unmatched. This CDR3 comprises 15 residues. Germline V CDR1 and CDR2: SGHRS, YFSETQ. The CDR3 loop is CASSLDGQGANTIYF. CDR3 DNA: TGCGCCAGCAGCTTGGACGGGCAGGGGGCAAACACCATATATTTT.

V usage is TRBV2 and J usage is TRBJ2-7, with D possibly TRBD2 on 6 matching bases. CDR1 is SNHLY, CDR2 FYNNEI, per germline. The CDR3 has 17 residues. V was pared by 3 bases and J by 4 bases, with 22 bases between. The CDR3 region is CASSDPVGRGSMYEQYF. The CDR3 nucleotides read TGTGCCAGCAGTGATCCCGTCGGGCGGGGAAGTATGTACGAGCAGTACTTC.

The chain carries TRBV5-6 and TRBJ1-3, with a possible D match to TRBD1 (5 bases). V was trimmed by 4 bases and J by 0 bases, leaving 8 bases between them. In germline, CDR1 is SGHDT, CDR2 YYEEEE. The CDR3 has 14 amino acids. CDR3: CASSNGGSGNTIYF. The CDR3 nucleotides are TGTGCCAGCAGCAACGGGGGCTCTGGAAACACCATATATTTT.

The CDR3 loop is CASSIWTGGGTEAFF. In nucleotides, the CDR3 is TGTGCCAGTAGTATTTGGACAGGGGGCGGCACTGAAGCTTTCTTT. V and J are TRBV19 and TRBJ1-1; TRBD1 agrees at 11 bases. The CDR3 covers 15 residues. Germline assignment: CDR1 LNHDA and CDR2 SQIVND (reference sequence). Trimming at V came to 3 bases and at J to 4 bases, leaving 4 bases not matched to a gene.

This rearrangement joins TRBV21-1 to TRBJ1-2; no check of the table's D call, TRBD1, against the DNA was made. TRBV21-1 is described as a pseudogene. The CDR3 totals 17 residues. Here the CDR3 reads CASTHTPGGATNYGYTF. In DNA, the CDR3 is TGTGCCAGCACCCATACCCCAGGGGGCGCAACTAACTATGGCTACACCTTC.

To note about this clone: Other DNA sequences in this sample translate to the same CDR3. The chain carries TRBV3-1 (or the pseudogene TRBV3-2) and TRBJ2-2; no firm D call. The CDR3 is 14 amino acids. The germline CDR1 and CDR2 sequences are LGHDT and YNNKEL (reference sequence). V was pared by 0 bases and J by 0 bases, with 2 bases between. The DNA for the CDR3 is TGTGCCAGCAGCCAAGACTCGAACACCGGGGAGCTGTTTTTT. It codes for CASSQDSNTGELFF.

This clone was observed once. The gene calls are TRBV2 and TRBJ2-1, with TRBD2 matching 8 bases. The V and J ends lost 8 bases and 1 base, in that order; junction bases with no gene match: 4. The CDR3 runs to 14 residues. CDR1 and CDR2 (germline): SNHLY, FYNNEI. The CDR3 region is CASGTSGSYNEQFF. The CDR3 DNA is TGTGCCAGCGGGACTAGTGGTTCCTACAATGAGCAGTTCTTC.

The J gene is TRBJ1-1, the V gene TRBV3-1 (or the pseudogene TRBV3-2); the match to TRBD1 covers 7 bases. Germline values: CDR1 LGHDT, CDR2 YNNKEL (reference sequence). The junction had 4 bases not matched to a gene; V was cut back by 5 bases and J by 1 base. This CDR3 comprises 14 residues. The CDR3 spells CASSTGTANTEAFF. The CDR3 nucleotides read TGTGCCAGCAGCACCGGGACAGCGAACACTGAAGCTTTCTTT.

About this clone: The sample holds other DNA sequences that translate to the same CDR3. V gene TRBV5-1 combines with J gene TRBJ1-1; D may be TRBD1 (5 bases). CDR3 length: 14 residues. Germline assignment: CDR1 SGHRS and CDR2 YFSETQ. V was shortened by 0 bases and J by 2 bases, with 8 bases between the two germline ends. This CDR3 reads CASSLGTGNTEAFF. CDR3 DNA: TGCGCCAGCAGCTTGGGAACAGGCAACACTGAAGCTTTCTTT.

The chain has TRBV6-5 and TRBJ2-2; possibly TRBD2 for D (5 bases). V lost 4 bases, J lost 3 bases, and 15 bases lay in between. The CDR3 runs to 16 residues. Germline loops: CDR1 MNHEY, CDR2 SVGAGI. The chain's CDR3 is CASSLTASRYTGELFF. CDR3 in DNA: TGTGCCAGCAGTTTGACGGCTAGCAGATACACCGGGGAGCTGTTTTTT.

V and J are TRBV24-1 and TRBJ2-5; 9 bases fit TRBD1. The germline gives CDR1 KGHDR, CDR2 SFDVKD. V shed 4 bases and J 5 bases; nucleotides not matched to a gene: 7. The length of the CDR3 is 15 residues. CDR3 sequence: CATSDYTGGAETQYF. In nucleotides, the CDR3 is TGTGCCACCAGTGACTACACAGGGGGCGCCGAGACCCAGTACTTC.

V gene TRBV5-8 combines with J gene TRBJ2-7; TRBD1 agrees at 8 bases. V lost 4 bases and J lost 2; bases outside the gene matches: 5. Looked up from germline, CDR1 is SGHTS and CDR2 is YDEGEE. The CDR3 runs to 14 residues. In DNA, the CDR3 is TGTGCCAGCAGCCCACCCAGGGGGCCCTACGAGCAGTACTTC. Protein sequence: CASSPPRGPYEQYF.

The chain uses TRBV2 and TRBJ1-2, with D uncertain. Germline CDR1 reads SNHLY; CDR2 reads FYNNEI. Trimming stripped 3 bases from V and 2 bases from J, with 4 bases between. The CDR3 sequence is 12 residues long. CDR3 nucleotide sequence: TGTGCCAGCAGTGACTCGAACTATGGCTACACCTTC. Translated, it gives CASSDSNYGYTF.

This chain links TRBV30 with TRBJ1-5; TRBD1 agrees at 10 bases. Germline V lookup: CDR1 GTSNPN, CDR2 SVGIG (reference sequence). Germline trimming cut 2 bases from V and 7 bases from J; bases unmatched to any gene: 5. The CDR3 consists of 14 residues. The CDR3 sequence: CAWSRQGAQQPQHF. The CDR3 region has the DNA TGTGCCTGGAGTAGACAGGGGGCCCAGCAGCCCCAGCATTTT.

The chain combines TRBV3-1 (or the pseudogene TRBV3-2) with TRBJ2-2; 10 nucleotides agree with TRBD1. CDR3 length equals 17 residues. The germline gives CDR1 LGHDT, CDR2 YNNKEL (reference sequence). V lost 4 bases, J lost 6 bases, and 11 bases stayed unmatched. The CDR3 coding sequence is TGTGCCAGCAGCCTCCGAAGGCCGGGACAGGGGCCCGGGGAGCTGTTTTTT. Residues: CASSLRRPGQGPGELFF.

The rearrangement joins TRBV6-5 to TRBJ1-2; D is unresolved. CDR1 and CDR2 from the germline V gene are MNHEY and SVGAGI. The CDR3 is 13 residues long. Deletions cut 6 bases from V and 0 bases from J, with 8 bases between. CDR3 in DNA: TGTGCCAGCAGACTTATAGCTAACTATGGCTACACCTTC. Amino acids: CASRLIANYGYTF.

This chain links TRBV28 with TRBJ1-6, with a weak D call TRBD1 (5 bases). The germline V and J ends were trimmed by 8 bases and 9 bases, with 17 bases remaining between them. Germline assignment: CDR1 MDHEN and CDR2 SYDVKM. This CDR3 region has 14 residues. The CDR3 reads CASSGVHGTSPLHF. CDR3 in DNA: TGTGCCAGCTCGGGGGTACACGGCACTTCACCCCTCCACTTT. The variable domain in full, completed from reference TRBV28 and TRBJ1-6, reads DVKVTQSSRYLVKRTGEKVFLECVQDMDHENMFWYRQDPGLGLRLIYFSYDVKMKEKGDIPEGYSVSREKKERFSLILESASTNQTSMYLCASSGVHGTSPLHFGNGTRLTVT.

This sequence joins TRBV19 and TRBJ1-2, with a possible D match to TRBD1 (6 bases). Germline V CDR1 and CDR2: LNHDA, SQIVND (reference sequence). The CDR3 sequence is 15 residues long. V dropped 5 bases and J dropped 4 bases, with 17 bases sitting between them. CDR3 in amino acids: CASSAQQGSFYGYTF. Written as DNA, the CDR3 is TGTGCCAGTAGTGCCCAACAGGGATCTTTCTATGGCTACACCTTC.

A remark on this clone: The junction departs from germline at one end; a sequencing error may be responsible. The chain couples TRBV18 to TRBJ2-1; D may be TRBD1 (5 bases). Germline values: CDR1 KGHSH, CDR2 LQKENI. The CDR3 has 11 residues. The CDR3: CASSPGTGPLF. DNA of the CDR3: TGTGCCAGCTCACCAGGCACAGGTCCCCTCTTC. Drawing the rest from reference TRBV18 and TRBJ2-1, the complete variable domain is NAGVMQNPRHLVRRRGQEARLRCSPMKGHSHVYWYRQLPEEGLKFMVYLQKENIIDESGMPKERFSAEFPKEGPSILRIQQVVRGDSAAYFCASSPGTGPLFGPGTRLTVL.

The chain is built from TRBV9 and TRBJ2-2, with 7 bases aligning to TRBD1. V lost 1 base to trimming and J lost 2 bases; unmatched junction nucleotides: 5. This CDR3 comprises 16 residues. The V gene's germline CDR1 is SGDLS and CDR2 YYNGEE. The CDR3 sequence is CASSVRTGANTGELFF. The CDR3 nucleotides are TGTGCCAGCAGCGTAAGGACAGGCGCCAACACCGGGGAGCTGTTTTTT.

CDR3 protein: CASSPENRGTQYF. In nucleotides, the CDR3 is TGTGCCAGCAGCCCCGAAAACAGGGGGACGCAGTATTTT. The J gene is TRBJ2-3, the V gene TRBV11-3, with 8 bases fitting TRBD1. This CDR3 contains 13 residues. The trim removed 5 bases at V and 9 bases at J, leaving 7 bases unmatched. Germline values: CDR1 SGHNT, CDR2 YENEEA.